The T cell receptor beta chain under discussion was sequenced for a study of naive and memory T cell subsets. Study conclusions and caveats: Naive and memory repertoire findings lacked a ground truth for validation. In CD4 and CD8 cells, diversity dropped from naive through EMRA.

The V and J ends lost 6 bases and 3 bases, in that order; junction bases with no gene match: 9. Germline CDR1 DFQATT, CDR2 SNEGSKA (reference sequence). The CDR3 has 15 amino acids. Two oligonucleotides, mixed equimolar, formed the beta constant-region primer covering TRBC1 and TRBC2. Ligated cDNA was amplified by four rounds of PCR with nested alpha and beta constant-region primers and SP2. Each CDR3 protein is one row after TCRdb ran MiXCR on the UMI-ligation and nested PCR reads. The sample contains approximately 21,000 distinct CDR3 sequences, 11% of which appear only once. This clonotype showed up many times. Its cognate antigen is unknown.

The sequence derives from a human donor in good health. The chain joins TRBV20-1 to TRBJ2-3; 10 nucleotides match TRBD1. The source material was central memory CD8+ T cells from blood. The CDR3 DNA reads TGCAGTGCCACTACACCGGGACAGGGGACAGATACGCAGTATTTT. It translates to CSATTPGQGTDTQYF.